The sequence of this TCR beta chain was determined in a study of read filtering for tumor transcriptome and immune sequencing. Study at large: RNA-seq yielded only roughly 75 to 1,400 TCR reads, IR-seq about 4.05 to 11 million.

Germline V gives CDR1 DFQATT, CDR2 SNEGSKA (reference sequence). CDR3 size: 14 residues. The ends lost 5 bases at V and 7 bases at J; junction bases unmatched: 9. This clonotype was detected ten times or more. Its antigen is currently unknown. From 400 to 450 ng of RNA, a library with molecular barcoded alpha/delta and beta/gamma adaptors was made. TCRdb ran MiXCR on the reads and lists one entry per CDR3 protein. The sample consists of some 38,000 distinct CDR3 sequences, approximately 12% of them appearing once. The study, taken as a whole, reports: Even smaller IR-seq throughput identified most shared clonotypes.

The rearrangement links TRBV20-1 to TRBJ2-1, with 9 bases lining up with TRBD2. Sequencing used a population of CD138-negative cells sorted from bone marrow. The source of this sequence is a donor at least 40 years old with multiple myeloma. CDR3 amino acids: CSAEAGGRPNEQFF. The CDR3 DNA is TGCAGTGCTGAAGCGGGGGGCCGTCCGAATGAGCAGTTCTTC.